The 30 T cell receptor beta chains below all came from one sample that was sequenced in a study of cytomegalovirus exposure and HLA in healthy donors. Sequenced by immunoSEQ multiplex PCR; TCRdb stores in-frame clones only, minus some. The profile shows tens of thousands of clones, roughly 95% of them singletons. Specimen: PBMCs. Receptors were obtained from a woman younger than 35 in good health and CMV-seropositive.

The gene calls are TRBV28 and TRBJ2-1, with TRBD2 as a possible D gene (5 bases). The CDR3 is made up of 14 amino acids. The ends were cut back, 1 base at V and 8 bases at J, with 12 bases in the middle. CDR1 is MDHEN and CDR2 is SYDVKM in the germline V gene. CDR3 nucleotides: TGTGCCAGCAGTTTATATGGGAGATCGGATGAGCAGTTCTTC. It translates to CASSLYGRSDEQFF.

The rearrangement links TRBV4-3 to TRBJ1-6; no clear D. Trimming removed 0 bases from V and 7 bases from J, with 10 bases in between. Germline loops: CDR1 LGHNA, CDR2 YSLEER. The CDR3 runs to 15 residues. CDR3 nucleotide sequence: TGCGCCAGCAGCCAAGAAGGAGGGTCCAATTCACCCCTCCACTTT. Amino acid sequence: CASSQEGGSNSPLHF.

In its sample, this clone was seen a few times. The chain carries TRBV6-1 and TRBJ1-4; TRBD1 matches at 9 bases. There are 15 residues in the CDR3. With 1 base clipped from V and 8 bases from J, the junction kept 5 bases outside the gene matches. The germline V gene encodes CDR1 MNHNS and CDR2 SASEGT. The CDR3 protein is CASSEVGTGREKLFF. CDR3 in DNA: TGTGCCAGCAGTGAAGTAGGGACAGGGAGGGAAAAACTGTTTTTT.

In DNA, the CDR3 is TGTGCCAGCAGCCAATTGGGACAGGGGGCGTCCTACGAGCAGTACTTC. Translating gives CASSQLGQGASYEQYF. The rearrangement uses TRBV4-2 and TRBJ2-7, with 12 bases that match TRBD1. Germline CDR1 is LGHNA and CDR2 is YNFKEQ. V gave up 2 bases and J gave up 1 base; unmatched junction bases: 3. The CDR3 covers 16 residues.

V and J are TRBV5-1 and TRBJ1-3, with 9 positions matching TRBD1. The CDR3 is 15 residues long. V was pared by 4 bases and J by 5 bases, with 7 bases of the junction left unmatched. CDR1 is SGHRS, CDR2 YFSETQ, per germline. Written as DNA, the CDR3 is TGCGCCAGCAGCCTACAGGGGGCTAAGAGAAACACCATATATTTT. It translates to CASSLQGAKRNTIYF.

CDR3 nucleotides: TGTGCCAGCAGCTTAGCTCTCTATAACACTGAAGCTTTCTTT. It specifies CASSLALYNTEAFF. V usage is TRBV7-6 and J usage is TRBJ1-1; D call uncertain. Per germline, CDR1 SGHVS and CDR2 FNYEAQ. V was pared by 0 bases and J by 2 bases, with 7 bases between. The CDR3 contains 14 residues.

V and J are TRBV7-3 and TRBJ1-5; D perhaps matches TRBD1 (5 bases). The CDR3 runs to 15 residues. Germline assignment: CDR1 SGHTA and CDR2 FQGTGA. The V gene lost 5 bases and the J gene lost 0 bases, with 11 bases spanning the gap. CDR3 bases: TGTGCCAGCAGCCAGGACATTTATAGCAATCAGCCCCAGCATTTT. It translates to CASSQDIYSNQPQHF.

V usage is TRBV18 and J usage is TRBJ2-5; D ambiguous. The CDR3 contains 14 residues. V lost 3 bases and J lost 1, with 9 bases in between. Germline V gene lookup returns CDR1 KGHSH and CDR2 LQKENI. CDR3 nucleotide sequence: TGTGCCAGCTCACCTACAAGAAGCCAAGAGACCCAGTACTTC. It codes for CASSPTRSQETQYF.

The chain combines TRBV4-1 with TRBJ2-1; 7 nucleotides line up with TRBD1. The J segment lost 0 bases and the V segment lost 1 base, leaving 15 bases of the junction unmatched. The CDR3 consists of 20 residues. Germline-derived CDR1 and CDR2 are MGHRA and YSYEKL. The CDR3 protein is CASSQGAIPGTASSYNEQFF. The DNA of the CDR3 is TGCGCCAGCAGCCAAGGGGCAATCCCTGGGACAGCCAGCTCCTACAATGAGCAGTTCTTC.

The chain is built from TRBV7-3 and TRBJ2-2; TRBD1 matches 12 bases. V shed 4 bases and J 8 bases; nucleotides not matched to a gene: 11. Germline values: CDR1 SGHTA, CDR2 FQGTGA. The CDR3 is 17 amino acids. The DNA for the CDR3 is TGTGCCAGCAGCTCATTCCGGGACAGGGGGCCGTCAGGGGAGCTGTTTTTT. This sequence encodes CASSSFRDRGPSGELFF. The full variable domain, completed using reference TRBV7-3 and TRBJ2-2, is GAGVSQTPSNKVTEKGKYVELRCDPISGHTALYWYRQSLGQGPEFLIYFQGTGAADDSGLPNDRFFAVRPEGSVSTLKIQRTERGDSAVYLCASSSFRDRGPSGELFFGEGSRLTVL.

The gene calls are TRBV14 and TRBJ1-2; D gene uncertain. Germline assignment: CDR1 SGHDN and CDR2 FVKESK. V lost 0 bases and J 0 bases, leaving 20 bases between the germline ends. CDR3 length equals 19 residues. CDR3 in amino acids: CASSQEAAGSYLANYGYTF. For the CDR3, the DNA is TGTGCCAGCAGCCAAGAAGCGGCGGGCAGCTACCTAGCTAACTATGGCTACACCTTC.

The CDR3 nucleotides read TGTGCCAGCAGCTTACAGTCCTATGGCTACACCTTC. As protein: CASSLQSYGYTF. The genes are TRBV7-9 and TRBJ1-2, with D unclear. The CDR3 extends over 12 amino acids. The germline gives CDR1 SEHNR, CDR2 FQNEAQ (reference sequence). The V end was cut by 2 bases, the J end by 4 bases, with 5 bases between. The variable domain in full, completed from reference TRBV7-9 and TRBJ1-2, reads DTGVSQNPRHKITKRGQNVTFRCDPISEHNRLYWYRQTLGQGPEFLTYFQNEAQLEKSRLLSDRFSAERPKGSFSTLEIQRTEQGDSAMYLCASSLQSYGYTFGSGTRLTVV.

The chain joins TRBV7-9 to TRBJ2-5; TRBD1 aligns across 8 bases. CDR3 size: 15 residues. From germline, CDR1 is SEHNR and CDR2 FQNEAQ (reference sequence). V lost 1 base and J lost 3; bases outside the gene matches: 4. The CDR3 reads CASSLVGTGKETQYF. CDR3 bases: TGTGCCAGCAGCTTAGTCGGGACAGGAAAAGAGACCCAGTACTTC.

This sequence joins TRBV4-2 and TRBJ2-7; 9 bases are a match to TRBD2. V lost 6 bases and J lost 7; bases outside the gene matches: 10. Germline lookup yields CDR1 LGHNA and CDR2 YNFKEQ. The CDR3 spans 14 residues. The CDR3 nucleotides are TGTGCCAGCAGTCTGGGAGGACTAGCGTTGGAGCAGTACTTC. Its translation: CASSLGGLALEQYF.

This chain joins TRBV19 and TRBJ1-1; 9 bases align to TRBD1. Germline CDR1 and CDR2: LNHDA and SQIVND (reference sequence). There are 18 residues in the CDR3. Trimming cost V 3 bases and J 0 bases; bases outside gene matches: 11. The CDR3 region is CASSIPPWDRAMNTEAFF. As DNA, the CDR3 is TGTGCCAGTAGTATCCCCCCTTGGGACAGGGCAATGAACACTGAAGCTTTCTTT. The whole variable domain, filled in from reference TRBV19 and TRBJ1-1, reads DGGITQSPKYLFRKEGQNVTLSCEQNLNHDAMYWYRQDPGQGLRLIYYSQIVNDFQKGDIAEGYSVSREKKESFPLTVTSAQKNPTAFYLCASSIPPWDRAMNTEAFFGQGTRLTVV.

In its sample, this clone was seen once. This rearrangement joins TRBV10-3 to TRBJ1-1, with a tentative D call TRBD1 (6 bases). The germline V gene encodes CDR1 ENHRY and CDR2 SYGVKD. This CDR3 has 14 residues. Trimming left V 3 bases short and J 5 bases short, with 13 bases between. The CDR3: CAISDQGWLTEAFF. CDR3 nucleotides: TGTGCCATCAGTGATCAGGGGTGGTTAACTGAAGCTTTCTTT.

This chain uses TRBV18 with TRBJ1-6; possible D gene TRBD1, 5 bases. Trimming removed 6 bases from V and 7 bases from J, with 13 bases in between. The germline V gene encodes CDR1 KGHSH and CDR2 LQKENI. The CDR3 totals 14 residues. The CDR3 nucleotides are TGTGCCAGCTCCATACAGGCTACCAATTCACCCCTCCACTTT. It translates to CASSIQATNSPLHF.

V is TRBV6-6 and J is TRBJ1-1, with a weak D call TRBD1 (5 bases). The CDR3 is 15 residues long. Germline CDR1 and CDR2: MNHNY and SVGAGI (reference sequence). Trimming took off 2 bases at V and 0 bases at J, with 10 bases between the two ends. For the CDR3, the DNA is TGTGCCAGCAGTTACGCAGGGATTATGAACACTGAAGCTTTCTTT. Translating it yields CASSYAGIMNTEAFF.

The V and J genes are TRBV28 and TRBJ1-2, with 8 bases matching TRBD1. Germline trimming cut 3 bases from V and 6 bases from J; bases unmatched to any gene: 15. Germline V gene sequence: CDR1 MDHEN, CDR2 SYDVKM. The CDR3 extends over 17 amino acids. CDR3 in amino acids: CASSLGKSRGRVDGYTF. CDR3 DNA: TGTGCCAGCAGTTTGGGTAAAAGCAGGGGGCGGGTTGATGGCTACACCTTC.

V usage is TRBV15 and J usage is TRBJ1-1, with 8 bases aligning to TRBD1. The CDR3 has 14 amino acids. The germline V gene has CDR1 LNHNV and CDR2 YYDKDF (reference sequence). V lost 3 bases to trimming and J lost 11 bases; unmatched junction nucleotides: 11. The chain's CDR3 is CATSRVGQGGKAFF. The CDR3 bases are TGTGCCACCAGCAGGGTAGGACAGGGCGGAAAGGCTTTCTTT. Using reference TRBV15 and TRBJ1-1 for the parts outside the CDR3, the full variable domain is DAMVIQNPRYQVTQFGKPVTLSCSQTLNHNVMYWYQQKSSQAPKLLFHYYDKDFNNEADTPDNFQSRRPNTSFCFLDIRSPGLGDTAMYLCATSRVGQGGKAFFGQGTRLTVV.

The CDR3 DNA follows: TGTGCCAGCAGTTACGCCCGGACTGCTGACACTGAAGCTTTCTTT. As protein: CASSYARTADTEAFF. The chain joins TRBV28 to TRBJ1-1; the D is unclear. Germline assignment: CDR1 MDHEN and CDR2 SYDVKM. This CDR3 has 15 amino acids. Trimming removed 4 bases from V and 3 bases from J, with 15 bases in between.

The chain has TRBV13 and TRBJ1-2; D remains unclear. Germline V gene lookup returns CDR1 PRHDT and CDR2 FYEKMQ (reference sequence). The CDR3 extends over 16 amino acids. Trimming removed 5 bases from V and 7 bases from J, with 23 bases in between. The CDR3 spells CASSPRTPEEPPGYTF. CDR3 coding DNA: TGTGCCAGCAGCCCCCGGACTCCCGAGGAGCCCCCTGGCTACACCTTC.

The rearrangement links TRBV27 to TRBJ2-7; D uncertain. This CDR3 has 14 residues. Per germline, CDR1 MNHEY and CDR2 SMNVEV (reference sequence). V dropped 1 base and J dropped 3 bases, with 10 bases sitting between them. CDR3 bases: TGTGCCAGCAGTTTATGGCTCACGGGCTACGAGCAGTACTTC. Translating gives CASSLWLTGYEQYF.

The rearrangement joins TRBV5-6 to TRBJ2-7, with 9 bases identical to TRBD1. V lost 4 bases and J lost 8; bases outside the gene matches: 13. CDR1 and CDR2 from the germline V gene are SGHDT and YYEEEE. The CDR3 loop spans 15 amino acids. CDR3 sequence reads: CASSARDREPHKQYF. CDR3 bases: TGTGCCAGCAGCGCCCGGGACAGGGAGCCTCACAAGCAGTACTTC.

The chain's CDR3 is CASSLGGPAYNEQFF. Here the CDR3 DNA reads TGTGCCAGCAGCTTAGGGGGGCCCGCCTACAATGAGCAGTTCTTC. The gene calls are TRBV11-3 and TRBJ2-1, with D possibly matching TRBD1 (6 bases). Germline-derived CDR1 and CDR2 are SGHNT and YENEEA. The CDR3 length is 15 residues. Trimming shortened V by 1 base and J by 2 bases, and 9 bases separated the two germline ends.

This chain links TRBV4-1 with TRBJ2-7, with D perhaps TRBD2 (6 bases). The V end was cut by 4 bases, the J end by 4 bases, with 17 bases between. This CDR3 contains 15 residues. Germline loops: CDR1 MGHRA, CDR2 YSYEKL. The CDR3 protein is CASSRLGRGDYEQYF. DNA of the CDR3: TGCGCCAGCAGCCGACTAGGACGAGGGGATTACGAGCAGTACTTC.

This clone was picked up one time. The chain employs TRBV7-9 and TRBJ2-5; 8 bases match TRBD2. J gave up 4 bases and V 6 bases, and 4 bases lay outside the gene matches. The germline V gene has CDR1 SEHNR and CDR2 FQNEAQ (reference sequence). There are 13 residues in the CDR3. CDR3 sequence reads: CASRVRGGETQYF. Written as DNA, the CDR3 is TGTGCCAGCAGAGTTCGGGGGGGAGAGACCCAGTACTTC.

The chain carries TRBV5-4 and TRBJ2-7, with TRBD1 matching 8 bases. The V segment lost 4 bases and the J segment 5 bases; nucleotides outside the gene matches: 8. The CDR3 covers 14 residues. CDR1 and CDR2 from the germline V gene are SGHNT and YYREEE (reference sequence). CDR3 sequence reads: CASSGGQGPNEQYF. CDR3 nucleotide sequence: TGTGCCAGCAGCGGAGGACAGGGTCCGAACGAGCAGTACTTC.

The chain employs TRBV4-3 and TRBJ2-5, with a weak D call TRBD2 (5 bases). The J call may be in error: the DNA end matches TRBJ2-7 better. The CDR3 sequence is 14 residues long. Germline CDR1 LGHNA, CDR2 YSLEER. CDR3 DNA: TGCGCCAGCAGCCAAGATCGGGGTTCCTACGAGCAGTACTTC. Its protein is CASSQDRGSYEQYF.

This chain links TRBV7-9 with TRBJ2-7; D is perhaps TRBD1 (5 bases). Germline assignment: CDR1 SEHNR and CDR2 FQNEAQ (reference sequence). V lost 3 bases and J 5 bases, leaving 17 bases between the germline ends. The CDR3 is 15 residues long. CDR3 bases: TGTGCCAGCAGCTTGACAATAGGGGAATACCACGAGCAGTACTTC. Translating it yields CASSLTIGEYHEQYF. Combining the CDR3 with reference TRBV7-9 and TRBJ2-7 gives the whole variable domain DTGVSQNPRHKITKRGQNVTFRCDPISEHNRLYWYRQTLGQGPEFLTYFQNEAQLEKSRLLSDRFSAERPKGSFSTLEIQRTEQGDSAMYLCASSLTIGEYHEQYFGPGTRLTVT.